This TCR beta chain was retrieved from a study of T cells after yellow fever vaccination. Study results and limitations: When the response was secondary, it was weaker but reached its peak faster, day 5 versus 15. Detected again after the booster were most primary-vaccination clones, at 96% CD4 and 88% CD8.

Template-switching 5'RACE yielded the TCR cDNA; a universal primer site and UMIs were added in the process. TCRdb reprocessed the 5' RACE reads with MiXCR, giving one entry per CDR3 protein. The sample holds roughly 120,000 distinct CDR3 sequences, around 7.4% seen once. This clonotype has a count of ten or more. Its target is unknown. Germline V CDR1 and CDR2: SGHRS, YFSETQ. The V and J ends lost 5 bases and 0 bases respectively, with 12 bases between them. This CDR3 contains 15 residues. The material sequenced was CD4+ T cells sorted from PBMCs, taken roughly 10 days after the first yellow fever vaccination. The sequence derives from a man younger than 30 who received the YFV17D yellow fever vaccine. This sequence joins TRBV5-1 and TRBJ1-3, with D possibly matching TRBD1 (6 bases). The CDR3 coding sequence is TGCGCCAGCAGACGGACAGACGACTCTGGAAACACCATATATTTT. Amino acids: CASRRTDDSGNTIYF.